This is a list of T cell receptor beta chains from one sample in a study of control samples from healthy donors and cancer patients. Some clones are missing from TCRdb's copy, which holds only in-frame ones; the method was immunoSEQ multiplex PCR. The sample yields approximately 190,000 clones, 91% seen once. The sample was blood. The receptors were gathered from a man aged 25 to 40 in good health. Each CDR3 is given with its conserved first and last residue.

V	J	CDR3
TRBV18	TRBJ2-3	CASSPSNGLSTDTQYF
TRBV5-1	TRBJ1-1	CASSLWGTDEAFF
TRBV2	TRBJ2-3	CASRGLAGRADTQYF
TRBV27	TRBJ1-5	CASSPGGEQPQHF
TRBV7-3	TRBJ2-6	CASSLDSSGANVLTF
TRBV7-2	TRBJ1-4	CASSFLGRAQTNEKLFF
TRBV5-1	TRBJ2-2	CASSLWAGSTGELFF
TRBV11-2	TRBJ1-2	CASSLGMSRPKVYGYTF
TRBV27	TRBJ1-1	CASSLSAKPNTEAFF
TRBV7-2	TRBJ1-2	CASSLVVGANYGYTF
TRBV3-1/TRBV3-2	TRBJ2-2	CASSPTGVAGELFF
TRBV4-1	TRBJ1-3	CASSQGRATTGNTIYF
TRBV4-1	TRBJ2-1	CASSQEWGNSYNEQFF
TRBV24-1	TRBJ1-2	CATSLGGFYGYTF
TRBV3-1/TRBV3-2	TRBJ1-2	CASSQEGRGYTF
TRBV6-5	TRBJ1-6	CASSYSVQMNSPLHF
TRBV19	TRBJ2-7	CASSLSSGGTYEQYF
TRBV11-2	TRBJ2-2	CASSSGLAGNTGELFF
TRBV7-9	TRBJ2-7	CASSSGPGYEQYF
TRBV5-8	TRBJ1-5	CASSSDRVRGNQPQHF
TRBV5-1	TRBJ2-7	CASRGEWSSYEQYF
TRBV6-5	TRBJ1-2	CASSPYSDRRYGYTF
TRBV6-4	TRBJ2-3	CASSDLLGGPVDTQYF
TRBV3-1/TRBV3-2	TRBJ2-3	CASSQQTDTQYF
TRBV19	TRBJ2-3	CASSIDLGREDTQYF
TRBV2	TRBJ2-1	CASVRGGSRYNEQFF
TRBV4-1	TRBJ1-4	CASSQAMLIEKLFF
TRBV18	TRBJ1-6	CASFDGGVNSPLHF
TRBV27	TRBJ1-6	CASSRDRDNSPLHF
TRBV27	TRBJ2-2	CASSLEGGGGNTGELFF
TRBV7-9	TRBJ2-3	CASSPHSARGDTDTQYF
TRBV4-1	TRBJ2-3	CASSLRTASTDTQYF
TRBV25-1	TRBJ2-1	CASSESILKYYNEQFF
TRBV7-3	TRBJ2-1	CASSLTEHNEQFF
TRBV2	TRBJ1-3	CASRAPGGNGNTIYF
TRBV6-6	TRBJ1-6	CASSSPGQGHGSPLHF
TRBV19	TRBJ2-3	CASSIADTQYF
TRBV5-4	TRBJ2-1	CASSLLTGDEQFF
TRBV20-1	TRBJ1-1	CSAGINTEAFF
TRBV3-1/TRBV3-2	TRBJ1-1	CASSRNRYGTEAFF
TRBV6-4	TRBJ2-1	CASSEGGSADEQFF
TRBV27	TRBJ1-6	CASSERADSPLHF
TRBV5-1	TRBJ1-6	CASSLSGDPGHSPLHF